What follows describes a single TCR beta chain. Antigen unknown. Every donor contributed 8 to 10 milliliters of peripheral blood by blood draw. The record originates from a study of blood T cells in healthy people across ages. The study, taken as a whole, reports: While age rose, TCR beta diversity per million T cells dropped in a roughly linear way.

A sample-barcoded 5' primer and a J-beta primer mix were used in a second PCR of roughly 6 to 11 cycles. Each CDR3 protein gets one entry after TCRdb re-called the 5' RACE reads with MiXCR. There are 550,000 to 600,000 distinct CDR3 sequences in the sample; 25% to 30% occur only once, and 15% to 20% lies in the top ten. Germline CDR1 and CDR2: SGHVS and FQNEAQ. V was clipped by 5 bases and J by 2 bases, with 15 bases between them. CDR3 length: 15 residues. This sequence joins TRBV7-8 and TRBJ1-2; no firm D call. This TCR came from a woman aged 70-85 years in good health. Input material: blood. CDR3 sequence reads: CASSPGLLPNYGYTF. The CDR3 coding sequence is TGTGCCAGCAGCCCCGGGCTCCTACCAAACTATGGCTACACCTTC.